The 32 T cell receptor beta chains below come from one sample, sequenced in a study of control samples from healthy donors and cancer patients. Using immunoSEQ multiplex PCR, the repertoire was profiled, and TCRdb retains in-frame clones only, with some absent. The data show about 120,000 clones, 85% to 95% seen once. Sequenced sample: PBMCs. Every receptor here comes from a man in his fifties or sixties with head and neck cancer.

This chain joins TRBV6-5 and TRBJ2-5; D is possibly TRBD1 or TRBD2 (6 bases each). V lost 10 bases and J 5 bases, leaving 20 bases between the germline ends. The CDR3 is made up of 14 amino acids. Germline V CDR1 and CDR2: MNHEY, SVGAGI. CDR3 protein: CATSVGGKKETQYF. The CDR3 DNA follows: TGTGCCACCAGCGTGGGGGGCAAGAAGGAGACCCAGTACTTC.

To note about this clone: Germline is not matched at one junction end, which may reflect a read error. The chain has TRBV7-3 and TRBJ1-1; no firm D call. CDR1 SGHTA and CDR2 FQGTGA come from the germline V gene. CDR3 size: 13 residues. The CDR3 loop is CANSLKPNTEAFF. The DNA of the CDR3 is TGTGCCAACAGCTTAAAACCGAACACTGAAGCTTTCTTT.

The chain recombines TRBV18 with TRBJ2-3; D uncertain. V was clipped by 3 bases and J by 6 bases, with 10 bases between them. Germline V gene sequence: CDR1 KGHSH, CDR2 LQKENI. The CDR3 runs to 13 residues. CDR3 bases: TGTGCCAGCTCACCTTCCGTATTGGATACGCAGTATTTT. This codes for CASSPSVLDTQYF.

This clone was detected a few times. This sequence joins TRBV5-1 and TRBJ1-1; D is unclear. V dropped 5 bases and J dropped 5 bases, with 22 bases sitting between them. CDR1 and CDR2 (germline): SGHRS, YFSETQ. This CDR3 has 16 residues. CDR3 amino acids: CASRREHGMKVTEAFF. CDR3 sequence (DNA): TGCGCCAGCAGACGGGAGCACGGAATGAAGGTGACTGAAGCTTTCTTT.

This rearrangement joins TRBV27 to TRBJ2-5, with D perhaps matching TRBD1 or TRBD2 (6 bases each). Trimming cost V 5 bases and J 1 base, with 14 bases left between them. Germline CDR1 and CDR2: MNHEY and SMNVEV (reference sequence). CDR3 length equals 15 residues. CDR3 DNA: TGTGCCAGCAGTCGAATGGAGGGGGGCCAAGAGACCCAGTACTTC. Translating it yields CASSRMEGGQETQYF.

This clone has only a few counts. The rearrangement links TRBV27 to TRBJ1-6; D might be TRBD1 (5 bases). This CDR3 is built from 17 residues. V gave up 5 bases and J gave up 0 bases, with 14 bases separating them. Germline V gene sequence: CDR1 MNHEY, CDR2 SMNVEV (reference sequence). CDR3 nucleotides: TGTGCCAGCAGTACGTCTGGGGCAACCTCCTATAATTCACCCCTCCACTTT. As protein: CASSTSGATSYNSPLHF.

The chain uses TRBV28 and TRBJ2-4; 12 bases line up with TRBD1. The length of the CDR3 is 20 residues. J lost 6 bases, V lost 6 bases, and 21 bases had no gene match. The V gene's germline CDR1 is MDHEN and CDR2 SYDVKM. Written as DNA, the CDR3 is TGTGCCAGCAGGACAGCGGGACAGGGGGCCGGGGGGGTTGAAGCAAACATTCAGTACTTC. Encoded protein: CASRTAGQGAGGVEANIQYF.

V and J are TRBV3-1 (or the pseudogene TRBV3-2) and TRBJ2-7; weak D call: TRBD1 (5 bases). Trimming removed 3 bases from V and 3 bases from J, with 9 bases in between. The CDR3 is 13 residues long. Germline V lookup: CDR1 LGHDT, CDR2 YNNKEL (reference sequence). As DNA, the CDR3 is TGTGCCAGCAGCCAGTCAGACAGCTACGAGCAGTACTTC. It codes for CASSQSDSYEQYF.

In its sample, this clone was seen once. The CDR3 sequence: CASSSGLAGNSYNEQFF. CDR3 DNA: TGTGCCAGTAGTTCGGGACTAGCGGGGAATTCCTACAATGAGCAGTTCTTC. The chain combines TRBV19 with TRBJ2-1, with TRBD2 matching 13 bases. After removal of 5 bases from V and 1 base from J, the junction contained 5 bases not matched to a gene. CDR1 LNHDA and CDR2 SQIVND come from the germline V gene (reference sequence). The CDR3 has 17 residues.

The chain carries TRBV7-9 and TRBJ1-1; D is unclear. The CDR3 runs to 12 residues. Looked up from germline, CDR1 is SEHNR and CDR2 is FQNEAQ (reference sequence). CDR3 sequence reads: CASRAMNTEAFF. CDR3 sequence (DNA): TGTGCTTCGAGGGCCATGAACACTGAAGCTTTCTTT.

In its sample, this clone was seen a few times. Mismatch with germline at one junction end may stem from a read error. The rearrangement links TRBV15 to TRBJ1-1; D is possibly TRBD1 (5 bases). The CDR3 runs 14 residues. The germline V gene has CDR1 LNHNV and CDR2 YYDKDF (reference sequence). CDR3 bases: TGTGCCACCAGCAGAGAGAACACAGGTAGGGAGACTAGATGG. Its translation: CATSRENTGRETRW.

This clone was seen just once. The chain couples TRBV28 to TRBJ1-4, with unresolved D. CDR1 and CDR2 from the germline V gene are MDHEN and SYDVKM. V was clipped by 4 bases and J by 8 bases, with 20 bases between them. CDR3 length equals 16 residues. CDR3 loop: CASSYTRRQRGEKLFF. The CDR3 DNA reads TGTGCCAGCAGTTATACTAGGCGGCAGCGTGGGGAAAAACTGTTTTTT.

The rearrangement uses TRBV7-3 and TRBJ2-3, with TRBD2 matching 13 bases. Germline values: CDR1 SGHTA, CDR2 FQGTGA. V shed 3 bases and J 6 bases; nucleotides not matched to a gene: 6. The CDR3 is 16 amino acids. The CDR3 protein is CASSLGLAGSHDTQYF. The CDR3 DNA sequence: TGTGCCAGCAGCTTGGGACTAGCGGGGAGTCATGATACGCAGTATTTT. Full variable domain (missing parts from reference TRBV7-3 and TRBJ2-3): GAGVSQTPSNKVTEKGKYVELRCDPISGHTALYWYRQSLGQGPEFLIYFQGTGAADDSGLPNDRFFAVRPEGSVSTLKIQRTERGDSAVYLCASSLGLAGSHDTQYFGPGTRLTVL.

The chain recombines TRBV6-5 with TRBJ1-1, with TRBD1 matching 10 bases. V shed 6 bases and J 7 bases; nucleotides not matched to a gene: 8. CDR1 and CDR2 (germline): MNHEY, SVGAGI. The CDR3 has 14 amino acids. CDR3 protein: CASSPGQGSFEAFF. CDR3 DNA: TGTGCCAGCAGCCCGGGACAGGGGTCTTTTGAAGCTTTCTTT.

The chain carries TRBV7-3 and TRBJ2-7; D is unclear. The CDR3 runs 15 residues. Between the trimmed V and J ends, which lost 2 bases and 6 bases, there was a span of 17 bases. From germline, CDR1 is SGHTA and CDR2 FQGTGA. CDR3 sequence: CASSLGASLLTEQYF. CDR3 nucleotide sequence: TGTGCCAGCAGCTTAGGTGCCAGTCTCCTTACCGAGCAGTACTTC.

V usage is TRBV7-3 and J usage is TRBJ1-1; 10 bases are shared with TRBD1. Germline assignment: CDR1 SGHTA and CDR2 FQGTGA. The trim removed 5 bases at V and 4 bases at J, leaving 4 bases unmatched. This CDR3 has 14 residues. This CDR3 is CASSEDRGGTEAFF. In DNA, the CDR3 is TGTGCCAGCAGCGAGGACAGGGGGGGCACTGAAGCTTTCTTT. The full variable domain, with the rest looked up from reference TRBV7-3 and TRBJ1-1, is GAGVSQTPSNKVTEKGKYVELRCDPISGHTALYWYRQSLGQGPEFLIYFQGTGAADDSGLPNDRFFAVRPEGSVSTLKIQRTERGDSAVYLCASSEDRGGTEAFFGQGTRLTVV.

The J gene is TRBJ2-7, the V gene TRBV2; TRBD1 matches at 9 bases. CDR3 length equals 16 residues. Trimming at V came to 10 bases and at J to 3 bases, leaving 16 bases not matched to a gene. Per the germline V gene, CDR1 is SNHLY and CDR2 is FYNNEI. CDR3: CATTGTGLISSYEQYF. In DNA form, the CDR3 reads TGTGCCACTACCGGGACAGGGTTGATATCGAGCTACGAGCAGTACTTC.

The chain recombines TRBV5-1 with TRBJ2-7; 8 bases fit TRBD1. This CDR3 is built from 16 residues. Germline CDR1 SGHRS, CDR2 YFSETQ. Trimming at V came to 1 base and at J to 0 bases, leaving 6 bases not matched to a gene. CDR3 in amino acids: CASSLRGTGLSYEQYF. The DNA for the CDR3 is TGCGCCAGCAGCTTGAGGGGGACAGGACTCTCCTACGAGCAGTACTTC.

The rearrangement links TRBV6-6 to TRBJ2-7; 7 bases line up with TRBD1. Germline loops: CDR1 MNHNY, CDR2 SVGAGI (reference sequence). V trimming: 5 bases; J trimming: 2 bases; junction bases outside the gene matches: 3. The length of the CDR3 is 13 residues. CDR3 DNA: TGTGCCAGCAGTAGGGACAGCCCCTACGAGCAGTACTTC. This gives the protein CASSRDSPYEQYF.

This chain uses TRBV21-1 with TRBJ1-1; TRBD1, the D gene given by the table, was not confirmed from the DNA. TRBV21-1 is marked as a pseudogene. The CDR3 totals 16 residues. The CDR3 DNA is TGTGCCAGCAGCAGAGGACAGAAGACGTTGAACACTGAAGCTTTCTTT. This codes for CASSRGQKTLNTEAFF.

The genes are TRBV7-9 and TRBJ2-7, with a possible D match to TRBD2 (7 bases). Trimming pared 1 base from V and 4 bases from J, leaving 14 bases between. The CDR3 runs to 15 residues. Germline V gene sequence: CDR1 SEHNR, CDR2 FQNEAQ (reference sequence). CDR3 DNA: TGTGCCAGCAGCTTAGGGGGGGGCGCGATTTACGAGCAGTACTTC. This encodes CASSLGGGAIYEQYF.

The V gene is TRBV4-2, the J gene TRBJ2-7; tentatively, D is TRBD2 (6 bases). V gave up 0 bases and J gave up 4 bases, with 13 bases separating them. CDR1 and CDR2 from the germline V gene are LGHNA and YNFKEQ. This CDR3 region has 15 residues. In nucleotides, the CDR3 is TGTGCCAGCAGCCAAGATAAAGTGGGGGGATACGAGCAGTACTTC. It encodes CASSQDKVGGYEQYF.

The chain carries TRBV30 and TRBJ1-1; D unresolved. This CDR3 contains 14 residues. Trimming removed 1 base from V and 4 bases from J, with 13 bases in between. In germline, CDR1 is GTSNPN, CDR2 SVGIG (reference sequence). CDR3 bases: TGTGCCTGGAGTGGGTTAATACTGCTCACTGAAGCTTTCTTT. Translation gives CAWSGLILLTEAFF.

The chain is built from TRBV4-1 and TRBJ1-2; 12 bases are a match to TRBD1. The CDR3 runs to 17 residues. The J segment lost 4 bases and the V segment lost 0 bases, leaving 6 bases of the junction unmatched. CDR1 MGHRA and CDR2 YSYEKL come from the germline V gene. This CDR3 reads CASSQEPGQGALYGYTF. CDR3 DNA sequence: TGCGCCAGCAGCCAAGAGCCGGGACAGGGGGCTCTCTATGGCTACACCTTC.

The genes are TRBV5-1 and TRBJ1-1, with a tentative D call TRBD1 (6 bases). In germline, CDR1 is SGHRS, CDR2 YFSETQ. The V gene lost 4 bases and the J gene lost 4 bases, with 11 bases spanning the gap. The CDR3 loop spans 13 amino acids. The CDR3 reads CASSERTVTEAFF. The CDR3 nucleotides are TGCGCCAGCAGCGAGCGGACAGTCACTGAAGCTTTCTTT.

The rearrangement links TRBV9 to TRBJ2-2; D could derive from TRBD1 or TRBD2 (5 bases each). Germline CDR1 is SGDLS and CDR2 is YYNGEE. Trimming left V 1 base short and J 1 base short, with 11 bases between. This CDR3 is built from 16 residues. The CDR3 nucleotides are TGTGCCAGCAGCGTAAACCGGGACCAGAACACCGGGGAGCTGTTTTTT. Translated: CASSVNRDQNTGELFF.

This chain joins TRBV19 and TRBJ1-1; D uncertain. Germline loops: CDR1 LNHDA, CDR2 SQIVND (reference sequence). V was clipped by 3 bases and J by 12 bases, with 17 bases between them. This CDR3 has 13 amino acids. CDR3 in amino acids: CASSIGVRAGSFF. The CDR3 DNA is TGTGCCAGTAGTATCGGGGTTCGTGCTGGTTCTTTCTTT.

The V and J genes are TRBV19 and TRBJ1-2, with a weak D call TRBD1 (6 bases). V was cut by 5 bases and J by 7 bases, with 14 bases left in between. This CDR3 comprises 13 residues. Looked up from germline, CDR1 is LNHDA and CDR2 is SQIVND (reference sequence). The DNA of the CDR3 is TGTGCCAGTAGTCCACAGGGTTATGGTGGCTACACCTTC. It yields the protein CASSPQGYGGYTF.

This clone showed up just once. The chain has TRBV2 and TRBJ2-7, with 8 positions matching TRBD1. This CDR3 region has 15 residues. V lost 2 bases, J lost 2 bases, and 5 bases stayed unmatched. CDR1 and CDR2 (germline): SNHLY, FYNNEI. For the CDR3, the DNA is TGTGCCAGCAGTGAACAGGGGGCAGGAACCTACGAGCAGTACTTC. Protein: CASSEQGAGTYEQYF.

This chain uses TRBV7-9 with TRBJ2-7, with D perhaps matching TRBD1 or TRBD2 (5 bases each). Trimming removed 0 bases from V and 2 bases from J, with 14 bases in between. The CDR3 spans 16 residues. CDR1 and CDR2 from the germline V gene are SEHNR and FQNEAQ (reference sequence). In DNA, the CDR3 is TGTGCCAGCAGCTTAGCGCGAGGGACGGGTACCTACGAGCAGTACTTC. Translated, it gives CASSLARGTGTYEQYF. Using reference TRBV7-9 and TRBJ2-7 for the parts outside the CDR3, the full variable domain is DTGVSQNPRHKITKRGQNVTFRCDPISEHNRLYWYRQTLGQGPEFLTYFQNEAQLEKSRLLSDRFSAERPKGSFSTLEIQRTEQGDSAMYLCASSLARGTGTYEQYFGPGTRLTVT.

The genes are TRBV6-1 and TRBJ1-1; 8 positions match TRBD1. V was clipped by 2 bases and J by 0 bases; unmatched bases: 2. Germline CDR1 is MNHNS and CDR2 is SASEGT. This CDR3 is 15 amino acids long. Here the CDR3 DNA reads TGTGCCAGCAGTGAAACAGGGGGTGTGAACACTGAAGCTTTCTTT. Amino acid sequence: CASSETGGVNTEAFF.

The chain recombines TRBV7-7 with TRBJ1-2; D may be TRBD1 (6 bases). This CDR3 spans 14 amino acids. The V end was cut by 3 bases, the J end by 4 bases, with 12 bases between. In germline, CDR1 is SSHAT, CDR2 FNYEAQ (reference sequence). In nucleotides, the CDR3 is TGTGCCAGCAGCTTGAAACAGGGTGGCTATGGCTACACCTTC. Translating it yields CASSLKQGGYGYTF.